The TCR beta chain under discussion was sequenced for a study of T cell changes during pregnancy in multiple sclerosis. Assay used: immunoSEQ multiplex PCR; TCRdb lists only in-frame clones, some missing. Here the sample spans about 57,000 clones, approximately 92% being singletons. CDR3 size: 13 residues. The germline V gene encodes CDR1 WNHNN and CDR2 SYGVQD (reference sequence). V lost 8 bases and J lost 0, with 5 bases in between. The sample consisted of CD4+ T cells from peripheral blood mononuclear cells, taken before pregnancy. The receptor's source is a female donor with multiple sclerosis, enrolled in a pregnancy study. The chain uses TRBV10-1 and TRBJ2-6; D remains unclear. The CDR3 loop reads CASGHSGANVLTF. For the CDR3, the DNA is TGCGCCAGCGGCCACTCTGGGGCCAACGTCCTGACTTTC.